This T cell receptor (beta chain) stems from a study of blood T cell repertoires in COVID-19. Study-level information: The origin of the acute and convalescent COVID-19 samples was the United States, Italy and Spain. T cells, B-cell-depleted T cells, or PBMCs supplied cDNA or gDNA.

In the authors' workflow: Counts of nucleated cells, estimated from reference gene primer amplification, were obtained. Clones were read by immunoSEQ multiplex PCR, and TCRdb kept only the in-frame ones, dropping some. V and J calls and clone size are given by that table; D and trimming were obtained from the DNA. The data hold a few hundred thousand clones, with more than 80% observed a single time. Seattle cases were enrolled at active infection and followed longitudinally. Germline CDR1 reads SGHNT; CDR2 reads YENEEA. The CDR3 is made up of 13 amino acids. The junction had 3 bases not matched to a gene; V was cut back by 4 bases and J by 6 bases.

The source is a young woman with COVID-19, enrolled during active disease. The rearrangement joins TRBV11-3 to TRBJ2-1; 7 bases align to TRBD1. Sequencing was done on a sample of peripheral blood. CDR3 residues: CASSSGDSNEQFF. CDR3 sequence (DNA): TGTGCCAGCAGCTCCGGGGACAGCAATGAGCAGTTCTTC.